The 31 T cell receptor beta chains below all came from one sample that was sequenced in a study of CD4+ T cells in melanoma. The protocol was immunoSEQ multiplex PCR, while the TCRdb copy is restricted to in-frame clones and leaves out a portion. The table lists some 9,900 clones, 78% of them singletons. Sequenced material: cells from a culture (not recorded whether cultured in vitro). The receptors shown here come from a human donor with melanoma.

The genes are TRBV18 and TRBJ1-6, with unresolved D. Per the germline V gene, CDR1 is KGHSH and CDR2 is LQKENI. The CDR3 loop spans 17 amino acids. Trimming took 8 bases from V and 5 from J, leaving 22 bases between them. CDR3 DNA: TGTGCCAGCCGGTCCTTGGGCTTATTTCGTAATAATTCACCCCTCCACTTT. Translation: CASRSLGLFRNNSPLHF.

The rearrangement uses TRBV5-1 and TRBJ1-3; no clear D gene. This CDR3 has 15 residues. CDR1 SGHRS and CDR2 YFSETQ come from the germline V gene. The V gene lost 0 bases and the J gene lost 0 bases, with 7 bases spanning the gap. CDR3 region: CASSLGTDSGNTIYF. The DNA of the CDR3 is TGCGCCAGCAGCTTGGGCACAGACTCTGGAAACACCATATATTTT.

This sequence joins TRBV7-3 and TRBJ2-1; D is uncertain. CDR1 is SGHTA, CDR2 FQGTGA, per germline. The CDR3 has 15 amino acids. The V end was cut by 3 bases, the J end by 6 bases, with 15 bases between. The CDR3 sequence: CASSFDRSSVNEQFF. The CDR3 DNA follows: TGTGCCAGCAGCTTTGACCGGTCGTCCGTCAATGAGCAGTTCTTC.

This clone was recorded a few times. This chain uses TRBV7-6 with TRBJ2-7; D is unresolved. V lost 5 bases, J lost 3 bases, and 11 bases lay in between. The CDR3 spans 13 residues. The V gene's germline CDR1 is SGHVS and CDR2 FNYEAQ. CDR3 bases: TGTGCCAGCAGCACCGGACCCAACTACGAGCAGTACTTC. Residues: CASSTGPNYEQYF.

This clone occurred a few times. The genes are TRBV3-1 (or the pseudogene TRBV3-2) and TRBJ2-7, with 9 bases that match TRBD1. CDR1 is LGHDT, CDR2 YNNKEL, per germline (reference sequence). This CDR3 comprises 15 residues. The V segment lost 5 bases and the J segment 1 base; nucleotides outside the gene matches: 6. The CDR3 sequence: CASSTRTGVSYEQYF. For the CDR3, the DNA is TGTGCCAGCAGCACGAGGACAGGGGTTTCCTACGAGCAGTACTTC.

This chain connects TRBV10-2 to TRBJ1-2; 8 positions agree with TRBD1. The germline CDR1 and CDR2 sequences are WSHSY and SAAADI. With V trimmed by 3 bases and J by 8 bases, 11 bases remained unmatched. The CDR3 length is 15 residues. The CDR3 reads CASSEEYRGKHGYTF. In nucleotides, the CDR3 is TGCGCCAGCAGTGAAGAGTACAGGGGGAAGCACGGCTACACCTTC.

The chain is built from TRBV11-3 and TRBJ1-1; no clear D gene. Germline loops: CDR1 SGHNT, CDR2 YENEEA. This CDR3 comprises 13 residues. V was shortened by 1 base and J by 8 bases, with 11 bases between the two germline ends. CDR3 loop: CASSLGDGREAFF. The CDR3 DNA reads TGTGCCAGCAGCTTAGGTGATGGCAGGGAAGCTTTCTTT. The whole variable domain, filled in from reference TRBV11-3 and TRBJ1-1, reads EAGVVQSPRYKIIEKKQPVAFWCNPISGHNTLYWYLQNLGQGPELLIRYENEEAVDDSQLPKDRFSAERLKGVDSTLKIQPAELGDSAVYLCASSLGDGREAFFGQGTRLTVV.

The chain recombines TRBV19 with TRBJ1-3, with a tentative D call TRBD1 (5 bases). V lost 8 bases, J lost 4 bases, and 18 bases lay in between. Germline CDR1 reads LNHDA; CDR2 reads SQIVND (reference sequence). This CDR3 contains 15 residues. This CDR3 is CASHAGTADGNTIYF. The CDR3 DNA sequence: TGTGCCAGTCATGCAGGGACGGCGGACGGAAACACCATATATTTT.

The chain is built from TRBV7-9 and TRBJ2-1; 13 bases fit TRBD2. CDR1 is SEHNR, CDR2 FQNEAQ, per germline (reference sequence). The junction had 12 bases not matched to a gene; V was cut back by 5 bases and J by 14 bases. CDR3 length: 15 amino acids. The CDR3 DNA follows: TGTGCCAGCAGCCTAACCGGGACTAGCGGGGCTAAGGAGTTCTTC. Protein: CASSLTGTSGAKEFF.

The V and J genes are TRBV29-1 and TRBJ2-7; D not resolved. V was trimmed by 4 bases and J by 3 bases, leaving 13 bases between them. Germline V gives CDR1 SQVTM, CDR2 ANQGSEA. CDR3 length equals 13 residues. The CDR3 nucleotides read TGCAGCGTTGCCCAAGGATTCCGCTACGAGCAGTACTTC. It codes for CSVAQGFRYEQYF.

In this sample, this clone turned up once. The chain links TRBV2 to TRBJ2-6; tentatively, D is TRBD1 (6 bases). The CDR3 contains 15 residues. The germline V gene encodes CDR1 SNHLY and CDR2 FYNNEI. V lost 5 bases, J lost 2 bases, and 10 bases lay in between. CDR3 DNA: TGTGCCAGCAGTCACAGGGAAACTGGGGCCAACGTCCTGACTTTC. Translated, it gives CASSHRETGANVLTF. Using reference TRBV2 and TRBJ2-6 for the parts outside the CDR3, the full variable domain is EPEVTQTPSHQVTQMGQEVILRCVPISNHLYFYWYRQILGQKVEFLVSFYNNEISEKSEIFDDQFSVERPDGSNFTLKIRSTKLEDSAMYFCASSHRETGANVLTFGAGSRLTVL.

This clone was recorded only once. The chain uses TRBV6-5 and TRBJ2-7, with 7 bases lining up with TRBD2. Germline-derived CDR1 and CDR2 are MNHEY and SVGAGI. CDR3 length: 13 residues. The J segment lost 0 bases and the V segment lost 8 bases, leaving 4 bases of the junction unmatched. The CDR3 DNA reads as TGTGCCAGCCGTCCTAGCGGCTCCTACGAGCAGTACTTC. This encodes CASRPSGSYEQYF.

This chain uses TRBV29-1 with TRBJ2-7, with unresolved D. Germline V CDR1 and CDR2: SQVTM, ANQGSEA. The CDR3 consists of 11 residues. V was cut by 3 bases and J by 7 bases, with 10 bases left in between. CDR3 nucleotide sequence: TGCAGCGTTGACAGGTTGGGAGAGCAGTACTTC. Its translation: CSVDRLGEQYF.

This sequence joins TRBV28 and TRBJ2-1, with 9 bases aligning to TRBD1. This CDR3 has 15 residues. Trimming removed 8 bases from V and 4 bases from J; junction bases left unmatched: 9. Germline assignment: CDR1 MDHEN and CDR2 SYDVKM. The CDR3 region has the DNA TGTGCCAGCTCCCGGCCGGGACAGGGATACAATGAGCAGTTCTTC. The encoded protein is CASSRPGQGYNEQFF.

V and J are TRBV2 and TRBJ1-4; 9 positions agree with TRBD1. With V trimmed by 6 bases and J by 6 bases, 5 bases remained unmatched. This CDR3 region has 14 residues. Germline V gene lookup returns CDR1 SNHLY and CDR2 FYNNEI. The CDR3 DNA follows: TGTGCCAGCAGGAGACAGGGGGTGGATGAAAAACTGTTTTTT. It yields the protein CASRRQGVDEKLFF. The variable domain in full, completed from reference TRBV2 and TRBJ1-4, reads EPEVTQTPSHQVTQMGQEVILRCVPISNHLYFYWYRQILGQKVEFLVSFYNNEISEKSEIFDDQFSVERPDGSNFTLKIRSTKLEDSAMYFCASRRQGVDEKLFFGSGTQLSVL.

J is TRBJ2-7 and V is TRBV3-1 (or the pseudogene TRBV3-2); TRBD1 aligns across 12 bases. Germline CDR1 reads LGHDT; CDR2 reads YNNKEL (reference sequence). The CDR3 is 14 residues long. With 9 bases clipped from V and 2 bases from J, the junction kept 5 bases outside the gene matches. CDR3 in amino acids: CARGTGGSPYEQYF. As DNA, the CDR3 is TGTGCCAGGGGGACAGGGGGCTCTCCCTACGAGCAGTACTTC.

V is TRBV30 and J is TRBJ1-1; a possible D gene is TRBD1 (5 bases). Germline assignment: CDR1 GTSNPN and CDR2 SVGIG (reference sequence). The CDR3 covers 13 residues. V shed 7 bases and J shed 5 bases, with 17 bases lying between them. CDR3 loop: CASQGFEGTEAFF. CDR3 nucleotide sequence: TGTGCCTCCCAGGGATTTGAAGGGACTGAAGCTTTCTTT. The full variable domain, its missing parts supplied by reference TRBV30 and TRBJ1-1, is SQTIHQWPATLVQPVGSPLSLECTVEGTSNPNLYWYRQAAGRGLQLLFYSVGIGQISSEVPQNLSASRPQDRQFILSSKKLLLSDSGFYLCASQGFEGTEAFFGQGTRLTVV.

CDR3 sequence (DNA): TGCGCCAGCAGCCAAGGAAGGGTTCCGGGGGGGTACAATGAGCAGTTCTTC. This translates into CASSQGRVPGGYNEQFF. The V and J genes are TRBV4-1 and TRBJ2-1; 8 nucleotides agree with TRBD2. Germline V gene sequence: CDR1 MGHRA, CDR2 YSYEKL. V lost 1 base to trimming and J lost 4 bases; unmatched junction nucleotides: 9. This CDR3 comprises 17 residues.

V is TRBV5-6 and J is TRBJ1-4; unclear D gene. Germline values: CDR1 SGHDT, CDR2 YYEEEE. V lost 6 bases and J 6 bases, leaving 12 bases between the germline ends. CDR3 length: 13 amino acids. The CDR3, as DNA: TGTGCCAGCACTTCCGGGATATATGAAAAACTGTTTTTT. Encoded protein: CASTSGIYEKLFF.

A single count supports this clone. The rearrangement uses TRBV11-2 and TRBJ1-6; D is uncertain. The V gene's germline CDR1 is SGHAT and CDR2 FQNNGV. The length of the CDR3 is 14 residues. Trimming took 3 bases from V and 7 from J, leaving 10 bases between them. The CDR3 spells CASSFGYSNSPLHF. Written as DNA, the CDR3 is TGTGCCAGCAGCTTCGGGTACAGCAATTCACCCCTCCACTTT.

The rearrangement joins TRBV30 to TRBJ2-2; weak D call: TRBD1 (6 bases). This CDR3 comprises 16 residues. Germline V lookup: CDR1 GTSNPN, CDR2 SVGIG (reference sequence). Trimming stripped 3 bases from V and 4 bases from J, with 18 bases between. The chain's CDR3 is CAWSGLRAGVTGELFF. As DNA, the CDR3 is TGTGCCTGGAGCGGGCTGAGGGCAGGGGTCACCGGGGAGCTGTTTTTT.

This clone has a handful of counts. The chain links TRBV5-6 to TRBJ2-7, with no clear D. CDR3 length: 16 amino acids. Germline V gives CDR1 SGHDT, CDR2 YYEEEE. V lost 1 base and J 3 bases, leaving 17 bases between the germline ends. The CDR3 DNA follows: TGTGCCAGCAGCTTGTGGGAAGGGCTCACTCACTACGAGCAGTACTTC. Translation gives CASSLWEGLTHYEQYF.

This rearrangement joins TRBV11-3 to TRBJ1-6; D is ambiguous. The length of the CDR3 is 13 residues. Germline V CDR1 and CDR2: SGHNT, YENEEA. Trimming removed 3 bases at V and 10 bases at J, with 10 bases between. CDR3 nucleotides: TGTGCCAGCAGCTTGGAAGTGGGCTCACCCCTCCACTTT. Translated: CASSLEVGSPLHF. The full variable domain, in which reference TRBV11-3 and TRBJ1-6 provide the parts outside the CDR3, is EAGVVQSPRYKIIEKKQPVAFWCNPISGHNTLYWYLQNLGQGPELLIRYENEEAVDDSQLPKDRFSAERLKGVDSTLKIQPAELGDSAVYLCASSLEVGSPLHFGNGTRLTVT.

The V call is TRBV27, the J call TRBJ2-1; D may be TRBD2 (5 bases). Germline loops: CDR1 MNHEY, CDR2 SMNVEV (reference sequence). V was clipped by 6 bases and J by 1 base, with 13 bases between them. The CDR3 covers 15 residues. CDR3 sequence: CASSLDSPSYNEQFF. The CDR3 nucleotides are TGTGCCAGCAGCCTGGACTCTCCGTCCTACAATGAGCAGTTCTTC.

This clone was picked up a small number of times. The chain links TRBV19 to TRBJ1-5; tentatively, D is TRBD1 (5 bases). Trimming took 5 bases from V and 3 from J, leaving 8 bases between them. CDR1 LNHDA and CDR2 SQIVND come from the germline V gene (reference sequence). The CDR3 is 13 residues long. The CDR3 loop is CASSQQVNQPQHF. The CDR3 DNA reads as TGTGCCAGTAGTCAACAGGTCAATCAGCCCCAGCATTTT. Combining the CDR3 with reference TRBV19 and TRBJ1-5 gives the whole variable domain DGGITQSPKYLFRKEGQNVTLSCEQNLNHDAMYWYRQDPGQGLRLIYYSQIVNDFQKGDIAEGYSVSREKKESFPLTVTSAQKNPTAFYLCASSQQVNQPQHFGDGTRLSIL.

This clone was seen a handful of times. This chain's CDR3 is CASSPFALSERFF. For the CDR3, the DNA is TGTGCCAGCAGCCCATTCGCCCTGAGTGAAAGGTTCTTT. The gene calls are TRBV12-3 or TRBV12-4 and TRBJ1-1; no reliable D call. Trimming stripped 6 bases from V and 14 bases from J, with 22 bases between. This CDR3 has 13 amino acids.

The chain links TRBV5-4 to TRBJ2-2; no reliable D call. The V end lost 6 bases, the J end lost 2 bases, and 8 bases lay between the germline ends. This CDR3 region has 13 residues. The germline CDR1 and CDR2 sequences are SGHNT and YYREEE (reference sequence). The CDR3 region is CASNSRNTGELFF. The CDR3 coding sequence is TGTGCCAGCAACTCCCGAAACACCGGGGAGCTGTTTTTT.

V usage is TRBV30 and J usage is TRBJ2-7, with 12 bases identical to TRBD1. This CDR3 has 16 amino acids. CDR1 and CDR2 (germline): GTSNPN, SVGIG (reference sequence). V was clipped by 2 bases and J by 5 bases; unmatched bases: 10. The CDR3 DNA follows: TGTGCCTGGAGTAGAGTTGGGGGACAGGGGGCCCACGAGCAGTACTTC. Translated: CAWSRVGGQGAHEQYF.

The rearrangement links TRBV2 to TRBJ2-2, with D perhaps TRBD1 (6 bases). Germline CDR1 and CDR2: SNHLY and FYNNEI. Between the trimmed V and J ends, which lost 6 bases and 1 base, there was a span of 15 bases. The CDR3 runs to 16 residues. For the CDR3, the DNA is TGTGCCAGCAGAGCACAGGGCGGTAAGAACACCGGGGAGCTGTTTTTT. Translating gives CASRAQGGKNTGELFF.

V and J are TRBV7-9 and TRBJ1-3, with D possibly being TRBD1 (6 bases). Germline V gene lookup returns CDR1 SEHNR and CDR2 FQNEAQ (reference sequence). The CDR3 has 15 residues. V dropped 4 bases and J dropped 2 bases, with 12 bases sitting between them. The CDR3 DNA follows: TGTGCCAGCAGCTCCGGAGGGGGAGCTGGAAACACCATATATTTT. Its translation: CASSSGGGAGNTIYF.

This chain links TRBV9 with TRBJ1-5; D call uncertain. V lost 5 bases and J lost 7, with 4 bases in between. The CDR3 consists of 10 residues. In germline, CDR1 is SGDLS, CDR2 YYNGEE. DNA of the CDR3: TGTGCCAGCAGGGGACAGCCCCAGCATTTT. Translated: CASRGQPQHF.